Listed here are 8 T cell receptor beta chains from one sample, sequenced in a study of control samples from healthy donors and cancer patients. Sequenced by immunoSEQ multiplex PCR; TCRdb stores in-frame clones only, minus some. The sample holds around 200,000 clones, just under 95% seen once. Sequencing was carried out using blood. All receptors come from a man aged 18 to 29 in good health.

This clone occurred once. V is TRBV29-1 and J is TRBJ1-4; no clear D gene. The CDR3 loop spans 13 amino acids. CDR1 and CDR2 from the germline V gene are SQVTM and ANQGSEA. Trimming took off 6 bases at V and 4 bases at J, with 12 bases between the two ends. CDR3 sequence: CSVRESGNEKLFF. The CDR3 region has the DNA TGCAGCGTCCGGGAAAGTGGTAATGAAAAACTGTTTTTT.

The chain uses TRBV20-1 and TRBJ1-4, with D hard to call. This CDR3 has 14 amino acids. The germline gives CDR1 DFQATT, CDR2 SNEGSKA (reference sequence). Trimming took 3 bases from V and 0 from J, leaving 8 bases between them. DNA of the CDR3: TGCAGTGCTAGTAGGATTCCAACTAATGAAAAACTGTTTTTT. As protein: CSASRIPTNEKLFF.

The rearrangement links TRBV25-1 to TRBJ1-4, with D possibly TRBD1 on 5 matching bases. This CDR3 is built from 15 residues. V gave up 2 bases and J gave up 8 bases, with 15 bases separating them. Germline CDR1 reads MGHDK; CDR2 reads SYGVNS. CDR3 nucleotides: TGTGCCAGCAGTGAAGGCGGGGGGGTAGGAGAAAAACTGTTTTTT. Translation: CASSEGGGVGEKLFF.

The chain links TRBV27 to TRBJ1-4; D is undetermined. CDR1 is MNHEY, CDR2 SMNVEV, per germline (reference sequence). This CDR3 has 12 amino acids. The V and J ends lost 7 bases and 6 bases respectively, with 9 bases between them. CDR3 protein: CASINSDEKLFF. The CDR3 DNA follows: TGTGCCAGCATTAATTCGGATGAAAAACTGTTTTTT.

CDR3 sequence: CASRGGTEAFF. The CDR3 coding sequence is TGTGCCAGCAGAGGGGGCACTGAAGCTTTCTTT. The J gene is TRBJ1-1, the V gene TRBV5-6; weak D call: TRBD1 (6 bases). CDR3 length equals 11 residues. Trimming left V 5 bases short and J 4 bases short, with 6 bases between. Germline CDR1 reads SGHDT; CDR2 reads YYEEEE.

The gene calls are TRBV7-9 and TRBJ2-3; the match to TRBD1 covers 9 bases. Germline V gene sequence: CDR1 SEHNR, CDR2 FQNEAQ (reference sequence). With 3 bases clipped from V and 5 bases from J, the junction kept 6 bases outside the gene matches. CDR3 length equals 15 residues. CDR3 region: CASSFTGGAEDTQYF. CDR3 DNA: TGTGCCAGCAGCTTTACAGGGGGCGCAGAAGATACGCAGTATTTT.

The chain uses TRBV5-1 and TRBJ2-1; D perhaps matches TRBD1 (6 bases). The CDR3 contains 14 residues. V was pared by 2 bases and J by 2 bases, with 8 bases between. Germline V gene data show CDR1 as SGHRS and CDR2 as YFSETQ. In DNA, the CDR3 is TGCGCCAGCAGCTTACAGGGAACCTACAATGAGCAGTTCTTC. Protein: CASSLQGTYNEQFF.

This clone was seen more than once but under ten times. The DNA for the CDR3 is TGTGCCAGCACCAACTCTCAGGGGGCAAGCGGGGAGCTGTTTTTT. This codes for CASTNSQGASGELFF. The chain joins TRBV7-3 to TRBJ2-2; 8 bases line up with TRBD1. V lost 7 bases and J lost 7; bases outside the gene matches: 11. The CDR3 contains 15 residues. The V gene's germline CDR1 is SGHTA and CDR2 FQGTGA. The variable domain in full, completed from reference TRBV7-3 and TRBJ2-2, reads GAGVSQTPSNKVTEKGKYVELRCDPISGHTALYWYRQSLGQGPEFLIYFQGTGAADDSGLPNDRFFAVRPEGSVSTLKIQRTERGDSAVYLCASTNSQGASGELFFGEGSRLTVL.